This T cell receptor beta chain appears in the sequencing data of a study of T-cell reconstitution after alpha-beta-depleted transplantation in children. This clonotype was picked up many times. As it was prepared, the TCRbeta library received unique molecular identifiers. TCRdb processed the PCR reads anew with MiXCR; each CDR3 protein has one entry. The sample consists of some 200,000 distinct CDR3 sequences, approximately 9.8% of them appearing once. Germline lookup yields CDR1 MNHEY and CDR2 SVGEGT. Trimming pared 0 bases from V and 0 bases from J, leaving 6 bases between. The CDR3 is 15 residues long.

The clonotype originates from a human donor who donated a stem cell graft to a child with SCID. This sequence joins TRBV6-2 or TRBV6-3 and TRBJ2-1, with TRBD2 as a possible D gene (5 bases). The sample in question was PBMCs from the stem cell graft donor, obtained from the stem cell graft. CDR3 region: CASSYSSDSYNEQFF. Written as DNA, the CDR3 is TGTGCCAGCAGTTACTCTAGCGACTCCTACAATGAGCAGTTCTTC.